Presented here are 5 T cell receptor beta chains from one specimen sequenced in a study of T cell repertoires in cytomegalovirus infection. A single record per CDR3 protein comes from TCRdb applying MiXCR to the reads. The sample contains about 240,000 distinct CDR3 sequences, around an eighth of which appear only once. Sequencing input: PBMCs. Receptor source: a human donor in good health (CMV status not recorded). Some clones in this sample may be carry-over from other donors' samples.

This clonotype was picked up many times. V is TRBV5-1 and J is TRBJ2-7; weak D call: TRBD1 (6 bases). Germline V gene sequence: CDR1 SGHRS, CDR2 YFSETQ. The V gene lost 4 bases and the J gene lost 0 bases, with 11 bases spanning the gap. This CDR3 contains 14 residues. In DNA form, the CDR3 reads TGCGCCAGCAGCCATGGACAGACCTCCTACGAGCAGTACTTC. This encodes CASSHGQTSYEQYF.

This clonotype was found a few times. V is TRBV29-1 and J is TRBJ2-7; 8 bases match TRBD1. The CDR3 is 13 amino acids. J gave up 5 bases and V 4 bases, and 7 bases lay outside the gene matches. The germline CDR1 and CDR2 sequences are SQVTM and ANQGSEA. CDR3 sequence reads: CSVGDRGKDEQYF. The CDR3 nucleotides read TGCAGCGTTGGTGACAGGGGCAAGGACGAGCAGTACTTC.

The rearrangement uses TRBV28 and TRBJ1-1; TRBD1 aligns across 7 bases. V gave up 5 bases and J gave up 8 bases; unmatched junction bases: 5. Germline assignment: CDR1 MDHEN and CDR2 SYDVKM. This CDR3 has 12 residues. CDR3 sequence (DNA): TGTGCCAGCAGTCATGGACAGGTCGAAGCTTTCTTT. Translation: CASSHGQVEAFF.

This clonotype was detected ten times or more. The V call is TRBV7-2, the J call TRBJ1-2; 8 nucleotides match TRBD1. This CDR3 spans 15 amino acids. J lost 5 bases, V lost 5 bases, and 10 bases had no gene match. CDR1 is SGHTA and CDR2 is FQGNSA in the germline V gene. CDR3 residues: CASSPQTGERYGYTF. The CDR3 DNA reads as TGTGCCAGCAGCCCACAGACAGGGGAACGGTATGGCTACACCTTC.

This clonotype appeared many times. V is TRBV15 and J is TRBJ1-1; D gene ambiguous. Trimming removed 0 bases from V and 0 bases from J, with 11 bases in between. Germline CDR1 and CDR2: LNHNV and YYDKDF (reference sequence). The CDR3 totals 16 residues. The CDR3 DNA follows: TGTGCCACCAGCAGAGATCAGTGGGTCATGAACACTGAAGCTTTCTTT. It encodes CATSRDQWVMNTEAFF.